Presented here are 26 T cell receptor beta chains from one specimen sequenced in a study of shared clonotypes between healthy human individuals. Libraries were prepared by immunoSEQ multiplex PCR; TCRdb keeps only in-frame clonotypes and omits some of them. The data contain roughly 700,000 clones, 90% of them singletons. The sample taken for sequencing was memory CD8+ T cells from PBMCs. Regarding subset: CD45RO+ cells pooled with CCR7-negative TemRA cells. The receptors stem from a man aged 18 to 29 in good health. Some clones in this sample may be carry-over from other donors' samples.

This chain uses TRBV7-8 with TRBJ2-7, with 8 nucleotides matching TRBD2. The CDR3 totals 19 residues. Germline V lookup: CDR1 SGHVS, CDR2 FQNEAQ. V was clipped by 6 bases and J by 0 bases; unmatched bases: 19. CDR3 bases: TGTGCCAGCAGTTGGCCCCTTGGTGACGGGAGGGCCCCCTCCTACGAGCAGTACTTC. As protein: CASSWPLGDGRAPSYEQYF.

For this clone: This same CDR3 is encoded by further DNA sequences in the sample. The gene calls are TRBV19 and TRBJ2-1; D not resolved. CDR3 length: 12 residues. V was pared by 1 base and J by 7 bases, with 5 bases between. CDR1 is LNHDA and CDR2 is SQIVND in the germline V gene (reference sequence). CDR3 sequence reads: CASSIGINEQFF. As DNA, the CDR3 is TGTGCCAGTAGTATAGGTATAAATGAGCAGTTCTTC.

The chain joins TRBV11-2 to TRBJ2-7; TRBD2 matches 9 bases. The trim removed 5 bases at V and 2 bases at J, leaving 4 bases unmatched. Germline CDR1 is SGHAT and CDR2 is FQNNGV. CDR3 length: 14 amino acids. This CDR3 is CASSPGLAAYEQYF. In DNA form, the CDR3 reads TGTGCCAGCAGCCCGGGACTAGCAGCCTACGAGCAGTACTTC.

In its sample, this clone was seen once. V usage is TRBV30 and J usage is TRBJ2-7, with a possible D match to TRBD1 (6 bases). There are 13 residues in the CDR3. Germline V gives CDR1 GTSNPN, CDR2 SVGIG (reference sequence). V shed 6 bases and J shed 3 bases, with 15 bases lying between them. Here the CDR3 DNA reads TGTGCCTGTCTCCGGGACACTGGCTACGAGCAGTACTTC. This translates into CACLRDTGYEQYF.

The rearrangement joins TRBV4-1 to TRBJ1-5, with D possibly matching TRBD1 (5 bases). CDR1 MGHRA and CDR2 YSYEKL come from the germline V gene. The CDR3 has 17 amino acids. With 3 bases removed from V and 2 bases from J, the gap between germline ends came to 17 bases. The CDR3 bases are TGCGCCAGCAGCCATGTGACCGGGACGAAAGGCAATCAGCCCCAGCATTTT. This encodes CASSHVTGTKGNQPQHF.

The chain uses TRBV9 and TRBJ2-1; D is possibly TRBD2 (6 bases). V lost 0 bases, J lost 0 bases, and 19 bases lay in between. CDR1 SGDLS and CDR2 YYNGEE come from the germline V gene. The CDR3 loop spans 19 amino acids. CDR3 DNA sequence: TGTGCCAGCAGCGTAGACCCGACCGGGACTGGAAGCTCCTACAATGAGCAGTTCTTC. Its translation: CASSVDPTGTGSSYNEQFF.

V and J are TRBV12-2 and TRBJ2-3; the table's D call, TRBD2, has no DNA check behind it. TRBV12-2 represents a pseudogene. The CDR3 spans 14 residues. CDR3 region: CASRLPLVPDTQYF. The CDR3 DNA reads as TGTGCAAGTCGCTTGCCACTCGTACCCGATACGCAGTATTTT.

On this clone: The sample carries other DNA sequences with the same CDR3. The chain recombines TRBV28 with TRBJ2-3; the D gene is possibly TRBD1 (5 bases). This CDR3 has 14 amino acids. Germline V gives CDR1 MDHEN, CDR2 SYDVKM. Deletions cut 6 bases from V and 0 bases from J, with 10 bases between. The CDR3 coding sequence is TGTGCCAGCAGCCTCGGACAAAGCACAGATACGCAGTATTTT. This translates into CASSLGQSTDTQYF.

V is TRBV6-5 and J is TRBJ2-7; 10 nucleotides match TRBD1. After removal of 2 bases from V and 6 bases from J, the junction contained 10 bases not matched to a gene. The CDR3 consists of 16 residues. Germline CDR1 is MNHEY and CDR2 is SVGAGI. CDR3 loop: CASSYRTGGLQGEQYF. Here the CDR3 DNA reads TGTGCCAGCAGTTACCGGACAGGGGGTCTTCAGGGCGAGCAGTACTTC.

J is TRBJ2-7 and V is TRBV19; 8 nucleotides align to TRBD1. With V trimmed by 4 bases and J by 3 bases, 5 bases remained unmatched. The CDR3 is 14 residues long. Germline CDR1 and CDR2: LNHDA and SQIVND (reference sequence). The CDR3 region is CASSTKTGGYEQYF. CDR3 bases: TGTGCCAGTAGTACCAAAACAGGGGGCTACGAGCAGTACTTC.

This chain links TRBV29-1 with TRBJ2-7, with 9 positions matching TRBD1. This CDR3 has 15 residues. Trimming cost V 0 bases and J 1 base; bases outside gene matches: 4. Germline CDR1 reads SQVTM; CDR2 reads ANQGSEA. CDR3 loop: CSVEEGTGYSYEQYF. In DNA, the CDR3 is TGCAGCGTTGAAGAAGGGACAGGGTATTCCTACGAGCAGTACTTC.

CDR3 loop: CASSQSSSGRARNIQYF. DNA of the CDR3: TGCGCCAGCAGCCAATCCTCTAGCGGGAGGGCCCGAAACATTCAGTACTTC. The chain employs TRBV4-1 and TRBJ2-4, with TRBD2 identical over 12 bases. Germline V gene lookup returns CDR1 MGHRA and CDR2 YSYEKL. CDR3 length: 17 residues. Trimming removed 2 bases from V and 6 bases from J; junction bases left unmatched: 8.

The chain links TRBV7-6 to TRBJ1-5; 7 nucleotides match TRBD1. Germline CDR1 SGHVS, CDR2 FNYEAQ. Trimming took 5 bases from V and 0 from J; bases not matched to a gene: 16. The CDR3 has 19 amino acids. CDR3 in amino acids: CASSPELTGRGYSNQPQHF. The DNA for the CDR3 is TGTGCCAGCAGCCCCGAATTGACAGGGCGGGGTTATAGCAATCAGCCCCAGCATTTT.

The chain employs TRBV2 and TRBJ2-6; D is possibly TRBD2 (5 bases). Germline-derived CDR1 and CDR2 are SNHLY and FYNNEI. Trimming cost V 9 bases and J 1 base, with 13 bases left between them. CDR3 length: 15 amino acids. The CDR3 spells CARPAPGSGANVLTF. The DNA of the CDR3 is TGTGCCAGGCCGGCGCCGGGGTCTGGGGCCAACGTCCTGACTTTC. Full variable domain (rest looked up from reference TRBV2 and TRBJ2-6): EPEVTQTPSHQVTQMGQEVILRCVPISNHLYFYWYRQILGQKVEFLVSFYNNEISEKSEIFDDQFSVERPDGSNFTLKIRSTKLEDSAMYFCARPAPGSGANVLTFGAGSRLTVL.

The rearrangement links TRBV7-9 to TRBJ2-5; 8 bases are a match to TRBD2. Per germline, CDR1 SEHNR and CDR2 FQNEAQ (reference sequence). The V and J ends lost 4 bases and 5 bases, in that order; junction bases with no gene match: 18. The CDR3 has 18 amino acids. The CDR3 sequence is CASSSRRGRGPGGETQYF. As DNA, the CDR3 is TGTGCCAGCAGCTCAAGGAGGGGTCGAGGGCCGGGAGGGGAGACCCAGTACTTC.

V usage is TRBV28 and J usage is TRBJ2-5; D tentatively fits TRBD1 or TRBD2 (5 bases each). Trimming left V 5 bases short and J 5 bases short, with 18 bases between. The CDR3 loop spans 15 amino acids. The germline gives CDR1 MDHEN, CDR2 SYDVKM. This chain's CDR3 is CASSPHPGDGETQYF. CDR3 sequence (DNA): TGTGCCAGCAGTCCCCATCCCGGGGACGGCGAGACCCAGTACTTC.

The chain combines TRBV7-6 with TRBJ2-1, with D maybe TRBD2 (5 bases). CDR3 length equals 18 residues. V was cut by 3 bases and J by 0 bases, with 18 bases left in between. The germline V gene has CDR1 SGHVS and CDR2 FNYEAQ. The CDR3 coding sequence is TGTGCCAGCAGCTTCCTTTCCCCTCGGGGTAGCTCCTACAATGAGCAGTTCTTC. Residues: CASSFLSPRGSSYNEQFF.

The sample holds one count of this clone. The genes are TRBV18 and TRBJ2-7, with TRBD2 matching over 13 bases. The germline V gene encodes CDR1 KGHSH and CDR2 LQKENI. V was pared by 3 bases and J by 5 bases, with 7 bases of the junction left unmatched. This CDR3 spans 16 amino acids. CDR3 amino acids: CASSPLLAGGPDEQYF. The CDR3 region has the DNA TGTGCCAGCTCACCCCTACTAGCGGGAGGGCCCGACGAGCAGTACTTC.

V is TRBV5-6 and J is TRBJ1-2; 10 bases align to TRBD1. After removal of 3 bases from V and 4 bases from J, the junction contained 6 bases not matched to a gene. CDR1 SGHDT and CDR2 YYEEEE come from the germline V gene. This CDR3 contains 15 residues. The CDR3 DNA reads TGTGCCAGCAGCTCAACCGGGACAGGGGCCTATGGCTACACCTTC. Protein: CASSSTGTGAYGYTF.

This chain links TRBV27 with TRBJ2-7, with D perhaps matching TRBD2 (6 bases). The length of the CDR3 is 13 residues. Trimming cost V 5 bases and J 2 bases, with 10 bases left between them. Germline V gives CDR1 MNHEY, CDR2 SMNVEV (reference sequence). The CDR3 spells CASSGGNTYEQYF. The CDR3 DNA sequence: TGTGCCAGCAGTGGAGGGAACACCTACGAGCAGTACTTC.

The V call is TRBV11-2, the J call TRBJ1-1; D is undetermined. V gave up 6 bases and J gave up 2 bases, with 16 bases separating them. This CDR3 has 15 residues. Germline V gene sequence: CDR1 SGHAT, CDR2 FQNNGV. CDR3 residues: CASSQREKLNTEAFF. The CDR3 region has the DNA TGTGCCAGCAGTCAAAGAGAGAAGTTAAACACTGAAGCTTTCTTT.

This clone came up once. The genes are TRBV10-2 and TRBJ2-2; 7 bases are shared with TRBD2. Germline-derived CDR1 and CDR2 are WSHSY and SAAADI. Trimming took 11 bases from V and 2 from J; bases not matched to a gene: 5. The CDR3 length is 13 residues. CDR3 bases: TGCGCCGCTGCTAGCGGTAACACCGGGGAGCTGTTTTTT. This encodes CAAASGNTGELFF.

The chain links TRBV7-9 to TRBJ1-3; a possible D gene is TRBD1 (6 bases). Germline V gene sequence: CDR1 SEHNR, CDR2 FQNEAQ (reference sequence). There are 15 residues in the CDR3. V was clipped by 5 bases and J by 2 bases, with 13 bases between them. The CDR3 bases are TGTGCCAGCAGCGACACGACAGGAACTGGAAACACCATATATTTT. Amino acids: CASSDTTGTGNTIYF.

This chain joins TRBV6-6 and TRBJ2-7, with 8 bases fitting TRBD2. Germline values: CDR1 MNHNY, CDR2 SVGAGI (reference sequence). The V gene end was trimmed by 7 bases and the J gene end by 5 bases; junction bases not matched to a gene: 16. The CDR3 loop spans 16 amino acids. The CDR3 loop is CASTQTQAGADDEQYF. CDR3 nucleotides: TGTGCCAGCACTCAGACTCAAGCGGGAGCAGACGACGAGCAGTACTTC.

This sequence joins TRBV13 and TRBJ2-2; TRBD2 aligns across 15 bases. The CDR3 has 17 amino acids. Per the germline V gene, CDR1 is PRHDT and CDR2 is FYEKMQ (reference sequence). After removal of 0 bases from V and 6 bases from J, the junction contained 2 bases not matched to a gene. In nucleotides, the CDR3 is TGTGCCAGCAGCTTAGGGGGACTAGCGGGAGGCGCCGGGGAGCTGTTTTTT. It is translated as CASSLGGLAGGAGELFF.

The V call is TRBV28, the J call TRBJ2-1, with D unclear. Per the germline V gene, CDR1 is MDHEN and CDR2 is SYDVKM. The CDR3 is 15 amino acids. V was shortened by 8 bases and J by 4 bases, with 18 bases between the two germline ends. The CDR3 loop reads CASGFLGEIYNEQFF. The CDR3 DNA follows: TGTGCCAGCGGCTTCCTCGGAGAGATTTACAATGAGCAGTTCTTC.